This TCR beta chain was found in a study of cytomegalovirus exposure and HLA in healthy donors. The repertoire was sequenced with immunoSEQ multiplex PCR; TCRdb's copy has only in-frame clones and lacks some. The top ten hold approximately 2.5% of the sample, which has about 68,000 clones, about 96% seen once. CDR1 SGHDT and CDR2 YYEEEE come from the germline V gene. CDR3 length: 13 amino acids. Germline trimming cut 3 bases from V and 3 bases from J; bases unmatched to any gene: 3. The J gene is TRBJ2-7, the V gene TRBV5-6, with 7 bases that match TRBD1. Sequenced input: PBMCs. This TCR was sampled from a man younger than 30 in good health and CMV-seronegative. The DNA of the CDR3 is TGTGCCAGCAGCTCACAGGGGTTCTACGAGCAGTACTTC. Residues: CASSSQGFYEQYF.